What follows are 14 T cell receptor beta chains derived from one specimen sequenced in a study of blood T cells in healthy people across ages. It was with a sample-barcoded 5' primer and a J-beta primer mix that a second PCR of roughly 6 to 11 cycles was run. Via MiXCR, TCRdb re-called the 5' RACE reads, giving one row per CDR3 protein. The sample lists 950,000 to 1,200,000 distinct CDR3 sequences; roughly two fifths were seen once. The sample taken for sequencing was blood. The source is a man aged 18 to 29 in good health.

This clonotype was seen more than once but under ten times. The chain is built from TRBV6-2 or TRBV6-3 and TRBJ1-2; D remains ambiguous. Trimming left V 5 bases short and J 0 bases short, with 10 bases between. Germline V lookup: CDR1 MNHEY, CDR2 SVGEGT. CDR3 length equals 14 residues. CDR3 DNA sequence: TGTGCCAGCAGTCCGCCGGGAGCTAACTATGGCTACACCTTC. As protein: CASSPPGANYGYTF.

The chain carries TRBV6-2 or TRBV6-3 and TRBJ2-1; possibly TRBD2 for D (6 bases). Germline V gene data show CDR1 as MNHEY and CDR2 as SVGEGT. V was pared by 0 bases and J by 0 bases, with 18 bases between. The CDR3 consists of 19 residues. CDR3 loop: CASSYSPRLVGSSYNEQFF. CDR3 DNA: TGTGCCAGCAGTTACTCGCCCCGGCTAGTCGGGAGCTCCTACAATGAGCAGTTCTTC.

In this sample, this clonotype turned up many times. This chain connects TRBV4-2 to TRBJ2-3; TRBD1 or TRBD2 may be the D gene (5 bases each). This CDR3 has 15 amino acids. Germline CDR1 and CDR2: LGHNA and YNFKEQ. Between the trimmed V and J ends, which lost 0 bases and 2 bases, there was a span of 9 bases. The chain's CDR3 is CASSQEGPSTDTQYF. In DNA, the CDR3 is TGTGCCAGCAGCCAAGAGGGACCGTCCACAGATACGCAGTATTTT.

Notes on this clonotype: Sequence at one end of the junction differs from germline and may be a read error. The chain is built from TRBV5-1 and TRBJ2-1; D may be TRBD2 (6 bases). The CDR3 is 14 residues long. Germline V lookup: CDR1 SGHRS, CDR2 YFSETQ. Here the CDR3 DNA reads TGCGCCAGCAGCGCCGGGACGGACTACAATGGGCAGTTCTTC. Translation gives CASSAGTDYNGQFF.

This clonotype occurred a few times. This rearrangement joins TRBV5-1 to TRBJ1-2; maybe TRBD1 (6 bases). The V end lost 4 bases, the J end lost 6 bases, and 22 bases lay between the germline ends. Germline CDR1 reads SGHRS; CDR2 reads YFSETQ. The CDR3 extends over 16 amino acids. The CDR3: CASSGRMVGGQDGYTF. The CDR3 bases are TGCGCCAGCAGCGGACGAATGGTCGGGGGGCAAGATGGCTACACCTTC.

This sequence joins TRBV18 and TRBJ2-3, with 8 bases fitting TRBD2. Germline CDR1 reads KGHSH; CDR2 reads LQKENI. The V segment lost 3 bases and the J segment 4 bases; nucleotides outside the gene matches: 9. This CDR3 is built from 16 residues. The CDR3: CASSPPGWREADTQYF. CDR3 in DNA: TGTGCCAGCTCACCTCCCGGATGGCGGGAGGCAGATACGCAGTATTTT.

This chain joins TRBV4-3 and TRBJ1-2; D possibly corresponds to TRBD1 (6 bases). This CDR3 has 13 amino acids. Trimming left V 4 bases short and J 4 bases short, with 10 bases between. Germline assignment: CDR1 LGHNA and CDR2 YSLEER. CDR3 bases: TGCGCCAGCAGCCCGAACAGGGCCTATGGCTACACCTTC. Protein product: CASSPNRAYGYTF.

The genes are TRBV18 and TRBJ1-4; 7 bases map to TRBD1. Germline V gene data show CDR1 as KGHSH and CDR2 as LQKENI. CDR3 length: 15 residues. Germline trimming cut 6 bases from V and 2 bases from J; bases unmatched to any gene: 6. The CDR3 sequence is CASSAGGTTNEKLFF. The CDR3 DNA reads as TGTGCCAGCTCGGCAGGGGGTACCACTAATGAAAAACTGTTTTTT.

The chain employs TRBV5-6 and TRBJ2-7; D not certain. The CDR3 spans 13 residues. The ends were cut back, 2 bases at V and 4 bases at J, with 10 bases in the middle. The germline V gene encodes CDR1 SGHDT and CDR2 YYEEEE. CDR3 in amino acids: CASSLKERYEQYF. DNA of the CDR3: TGTGCCAGCAGCTTAAAAGAGAGGTACGAGCAGTACTTC.

The chain has TRBV14 and TRBJ1-2; tentatively, D is TRBD1 (5 bases). The ends were cut back, 1 base at V and 8 bases at J, with 8 bases in the middle. The germline V gene has CDR1 SGHDN and CDR2 FVKESK. The CDR3 runs to 12 residues. The CDR3 DNA reads TGTGCCAGCAGCCAAGGGGGGGACGGCTACACCTTC. Amino acid sequence: CASSQGGDGYTF. Drawing the rest from reference TRBV14 and TRBJ1-2, the complete variable domain is EAGVTQFPSHSVIEKGQTVTLRCDPISGHDNLYWYRRVMGKEIKFLLHFVKESKQDESGMPNNRFLAERTGGTYSTLKVQPAELEDSGVYFCASSQGGDGYTFGSGTRLTVV.

The chain links TRBV9 to TRBJ2-1; 9 bases are shared with TRBD1. The V segment lost 2 bases and the J segment 5 bases; nucleotides outside the gene matches: 8. In germline, CDR1 is SGDLS, CDR2 YYNGEE. The CDR3 runs 16 residues. The CDR3 nucleotides read TGTGCCAGCAGCGTCTGGACAGGGGCTGATCACAATGAGCAGTTCTTC. This codes for CASSVWTGADHNEQFF. The variable domain in full, completed from reference TRBV9 and TRBJ2-1, reads DSGVTQTPKHLITATGQRVTLRCSPRSGDLSVYWYQQSLDQGLQFLIQYYNGEERAKGNILERFSAQQFPDLHSELNLSSLELGDSALYFCASSVWTGADHNEQFFGPGTRLTVL.

The chain carries TRBV20-1 and TRBJ2-7, with unresolved D. Germline V CDR1 and CDR2: DFQATT, SNEGSKA (reference sequence). The CDR3 is 15 residues long. V lost 0 bases, J lost 3 bases, and 15 bases lay in between. As DNA, the CDR3 is TGCAGTGCTAGAGATTGGAGAGAAGCTGGCTACGAGCAGTACTTC. Residues: CSARDWREAGYEQYF.

Regarding this clonotype: One end of the junction fails to match germline, which may point to a read error. This sequence joins TRBV20-1 and TRBJ1-1; 9 bases align to TRBD1. The germline CDR1 and CDR2 sequences are DFQATT and SNEGSKA (reference sequence). The CDR3 length is 13 residues. The CDR3 sequence is CSARRTGGADAFF. The CDR3 nucleotides are TGCAGTGCCAGACGCACAGGGGGCGCTGACGCTTTCTTT.

This clonotype was seen many times. The V gene is TRBV6-2 or TRBV6-3, the J gene TRBJ1-6, with 10 bases lining up with TRBD1. The CDR3 totals 14 residues. Germline trimming cut 4 bases from V and 6 bases from J; bases unmatched to any gene: 0. Germline CDR1 reads MNHEY; CDR2 reads SVGEGT. The CDR3 here is CASSWDRGNSPLHF. The CDR3 DNA is TGTGCCAGCAGTTGGGACAGGGGTAATTCACCCCTCCACTTT.